The 27 T cell receptor beta chains presented below share a single source sample, sequenced in a study of tumor-infiltrating lymphocytes in primary liver carcinoma (dated by TCRdb to 2017 to 2019). Sequencing took place on an Illumina HiSeq 2500. TCRbeta-specific cDNA was reverse-transcribed from 500 ng total RNA using a constant-region primer and ProtoScript II reverse transcriptase. Three nested multiplex PCR rounds, following a slightly modified ARM-PCR procedure, were used to build the TCRbeta libraries. Each of the first two PCR rounds ran for around 10 cycles using multiplex TRBV1-TRBV30 forward primers together with a Cbeta reverse primer. The public reads were reprocessed in TCRdb via fastp at Q25 and MiXCR, keeping in-frame beta chains. Entries are consolidated by CDR3 protein sequence, retaining the most common genes and DNA. A total of 150,000 to 200,000 distinct CDR3 sequences appear in this sample, around 81% of them only once. The ten largest make up about a sixth of the sample.

Without any cell sorting, total RNA and DNA were co-extracted from approximately 20-30 mg of bulk tissue using the AllPrep DNA/RNA mini kit. The sample was tumor tissue from primary liver carcinoma. The origin of the receptors is a man aged 40-55 years with primary liver carcinoma and hepatitis B virus infection.

There are many counts of this clonotype. The chain carries TRBV30 and TRBJ2-7, with 9 bases that match TRBD1. The CDR3 consists of 12 residues. Trimming cost V 3 bases and J 3 bases; bases outside gene matches: 0. Germline V gene sequence: CDR1 GTSNPN, CDR2 SVGIG (reference sequence). CDR3 sequence (DNA): TGTGCCTGGAGGGACAGGGGCTACGAGCAGTACTTC. Translation: CAWRDRGYEQYF.

As concerns this clonotype: An end of the junction does not agree with germline; a read error may underlie this. V and J are TRBV6-2 or TRBV6-3 and TRBJ1-5; D may be TRBD1 (6 bases). This CDR3 spans 16 amino acids. In germline, CDR1 is MNHEY, CDR2 SVGEGT. The CDR3 nucleotides are TGTGCCAGCAGCTCGGGGGACACGCAACGAGGTCAGCCCAAGCATTTT. It yields the protein CASSSGDTQRGQPKHF.

Concerning this clonotype itself: An end of the junction does not agree with germline; a read error may underlie this. The chain carries TRBV5-1 and TRBJ2-1, with D perhaps matching TRBD2 (6 bases). Per the germline V gene, CDR1 is SGHRS and CDR2 is YFSETQ. This CDR3 region has 14 residues. DNA of the CDR3: TGCGCCAGCAGCTTGCGGACTACCGAGAATGAACAGTTCTTC. It is translated as CASSLRTTENEQFF.

With regard to this clonotype: At one of its ends the junction is not consistent with the germline gene, which may arise from a read error. The chain combines TRBV6-1 with TRBJ2-7; TRBD2 might be the D (6 bases). The CDR3 totals 15 residues. Germline CDR1 is MNHNS and CDR2 is SASEGT. The DNA for the CDR3 is TGTGCCAACAGTGTCTCGATTAGCGGATCCTACGAGCAGTACTTC. Its protein product is CANSVSISGSYEQYF.

To note about this clonotype: A read error may account for a junction end that differs from germline. V usage is TRBV7-8 and J usage is TRBJ2-1; 12 bases are a match to TRBD2. This CDR3 is 16 amino acids long. From germline, CDR1 is SGHVS and CDR2 FQNEAQ. The CDR3 here is CASIYLAGGSYNELFF. The CDR3 bases are TGTGCCAGCATCTATCTAGCGGGAGGGTCCTACAATGAGCTGTTCTTC.

On this clonotype: An end of the junction differs from the germline gene, which may be a read error. The rearrangement uses TRBV7-8 and TRBJ2-1; D is ambiguous. The CDR3 totals 14 residues. Germline V gene lookup returns CDR1 SGHVS and CDR2 FQNEAQ. Here the CDR3 DNA reads TGTGCCAACAGCCAACGCAACTCCTACAAGGAGCAATTCTTC. This sequence encodes CANSQRNSYKEQFF.

Details on this clonotype: Its ends do not fully match the called genes, so a read error is possible. The V gene is TRBV29-1, the J gene TRBJ2-6, with a tentative D call TRBD1 (6 bases). The length of the CDR3 is 16 residues. Germline loops: CDR1 SQVTM, CDR2 ANQGSEA. The CDR3 loop is CSVFRDTDSGANVQTF. The CDR3 nucleotides are TGCAGCGTTTTCCGGGACACAGACTCTGGGGCCAACGTCCAGACGTTT.

Note on this clonotype: Here the CDR3 omits its conserved ending phenylalanine or tryptophan, so a read error is the likely source. The DNA is left out, because the CDR3 cannot be placed on it with certainty; the CDR3 is given as TCRdb lists it. The rearrangement links TRBV14 to TRBJ1-1. The CDR3 is 15 residues long, ends included. Germline-derived CDR1 and CDR2 are SGHDN and FVKESK. The CDR3 here is CASSPRLGVGTDAFL.

On this clonotype: At one end, the junction sequence differs from germline, possibly due to a read error. The chain couples TRBV4-1 to TRBJ1-2; maybe TRBD1 (6 bases). Germline V gene sequence: CDR1 MGHRA, CDR2 YSYEKL. The CDR3 runs 14 residues. The CDR3 coding sequence is TGTGCCAGCAGCTCACCGGTCAGGGCGGGGGGCCACACCTTC. Encoded protein: CASSSPVRAGGHTF.

DNA of the CDR3: TGTAGCAGCAACTTTGGGCGCTGGGAGCAGTACTTC. Protein product: CSSNFGRWEQYF. The chain links TRBV7-9 to TRBJ2-7; D not resolved. The CDR3 sequence is 12 residues long. CDR1 is SEHNR, CDR2 FQNEAQ, per germline (reference sequence).

The V gene is TRBV6-1, the J gene TRBJ2-7; D may be TRBD1 (6 bases). Germline V CDR1 and CDR2: MNHNS, SASEGT. V lost 1 base and J 4 bases, leaving 17 bases between the germline ends. The CDR3 is made up of 16 amino acids. CDR3 in amino acids: CASSEVRTRGNYEQYF. Here the CDR3 DNA reads TGTGCCAGCAGTGAAGTACGAACTAGGGGGAATTACGAGCAGTACTTC.

A word on this clonotype: At one boundary the junction diverges from the germline segment, which might be a read error. The chain carries TRBV5-6 and TRBJ2-3; 8 bases agree with TRBD1. Germline CDR1 reads SGHDT; CDR2 reads YYEEEE. The CDR3 loop spans 14 amino acids. CDR3 amino acids: CANSMQGATDMQYF. CDR3 DNA: TGTGCCAACAGCATGCAGGGGGCAACAGATATGCAGTATTTT.

On this clonotype itself: In this CDR3 the conserved last residue, phenylalanine or tryptophan, is missing, so a read error is likely. Because the CDR3's place on the DNA is in doubt, the DNA is left out and the CDR3 is given as listed by TCRdb. The rearrangement joins TRBV11-2 to TRBJ2-5; TRBD2 was called by the table and not checked on the DNA. Germline loops: CDR1 SGHAT, CDR2 FQNNGV. The CDR3 adds up to 15 amino acids, both ends counted. CDR3 sequence: CASSPVGLVLATHYY.

The chain combines TRBV6-5 with TRBJ2-5; D is uncertain. With 11 bases removed from V and 6 bases from J, the gap between germline ends came to 16 bases. The CDR3 spans 12 residues. CDR1 is MNHEY, CDR2 SVGAGI, per germline. CDR3 bases: TGTGCCTGCACGGCCGAACGGAAGACCCAGTACTTC. Protein product: CACTAERKTQYF.

Comment on this clonotype: One end of the junction does not line up with germline, which may come from a read error. The chain uses TRBV5-1 and TRBJ2-2, with 8 nucleotides matching TRBD2. The germline V gene encodes CDR1 SGHRS and CDR2 YFSETQ. The CDR3 totals 18 residues. The CDR3 sequence is CASNLEGTSPDYTGELFF. For the CDR3, the DNA is TGCGCCAGCAACTTGGAGGGGACTAGTCCCGATTACACCGGGGAACTGTTTTTT.

Only one count was recorded for this clonotype. Sequence at one end of the junction differs from germline and may be a read error. The rearrangement links TRBV6-1 to TRBJ2-6; D is possibly TRBD1 (6 bases). The germline V gene has CDR1 MNHNS and CDR2 SASEGT. The CDR3 loop spans 19 amino acids. Here the CDR3 reads CASRAFQGRGHFGANVLTF. The CDR3, as DNA: TGTGCCAGCAGGGCCTTTCAGGGCAGGGGCCACTTTGGGGCCAACGTCCTGACATTC.

The chain combines TRBV6-1 with TRBJ2-7, with TRBD2 identical over 9 bases. The CDR3 is 13 amino acids. The ends lost 9 bases at V and 3 bases at J; junction bases unmatched: 6. Germline-derived CDR1 and CDR2 are MNHNS and SASEGT. The CDR3, as DNA: TGTGCCAGTAGCGGACTAGCGTTCTACGAGCAGTACTTC. This codes for CASSGLAFYEQYF.

The rearrangement uses TRBV5-4 and TRBJ1-2; no clear D gene. This CDR3 region has 14 residues. The V and J ends lost 6 bases and 7 bases respectively, with 19 bases between them. Germline CDR1 SGHNT, CDR2 YYREEE (reference sequence). Written as DNA, the CDR3 is TGTGCCAGCAACTCGGATATTTCCTCTAGTGGCTACACCTTC. Translated, it gives CASNSDISSSGYTF.

This clonotype occurred many times. The chain carries TRBV13 and TRBJ2-7, with 8 bases matching TRBD1. This CDR3 comprises 14 residues. The germline V gene encodes CDR1 PRHDT and CDR2 FYEKMQ (reference sequence). J was trimmed by 3 bases and V by 2 bases; bases with no gene match: 3. CDR3 protein: CASSLWGQVYEQYF. The DNA of the CDR3 is TGTGCCAGCAGCTTATGGGGACAGGTCTACGAGCAGTACTTC.

Regarding this clonotype: An end of the junction differs from the germline gene, which may be a read error. The chain employs TRBV28 and TRBJ1-5; tentatively, D is TRBD1 (6 bases). This CDR3 is 16 amino acids long. Per the germline V gene, CDR1 is MDHEN and CDR2 is SYDVKM. The DNA for the CDR3 is TGTGCCAGCAGAACCGGGACACGGTTTAGGGATCAGCCGCAGCATTTT. Translated, it gives CASRTGTRFRDQPQHF.

With respect to this clonotype: The junction departs from the called germline gene at one end, perhaps through a read error. This chain uses TRBV7-9 with TRBJ2-6, with D tentatively TRBD1 (5 bases). CDR1 and CDR2 (germline): SEHNR, FQNEAQ (reference sequence). The CDR3 is 15 amino acids. DNA of the CDR3: TGTGCCAGCCAGGGTAATTCGCTTGGGGTCAACGTCCTGACTTTC. Translating it yields CASQGNSLGVNVLTF. Using reference TRBV7-9 and TRBJ2-6 for the parts outside the CDR3, the full variable domain is DTGVSQNPRHKITKRGQNVTFRCDPISEHNRLYWYRQTLGQGPEFLTYFQNEAQLEKSRLLSDRFSAERPKGSFSTLEIQRTEQGDSAMYLCASQGNSLGVNVLTFGAGSRLTVL.

This clonotype has a count of ten or more. V usage is TRBV28 and J usage is TRBJ2-2, with 7 bases matching TRBD1. CDR3 length: 14 residues. J gave up 4 bases and V 7 bases, and 6 bases lay outside the gene matches. CDR1 is MDHEN, CDR2 SYDVKM, per germline. The CDR3 DNA reads TGTGCCAGCATGGCGACAGGGACCACCGGGGAGCTGTTTTTT. Translation gives CASMATGTTGELFF.

Of note for this clonotype: At one end, the junction sequence differs from germline, possibly due to a read error. As DNA, the CDR3 is TGCAGCGTTATATTGACTAGCGGGATAAATGAGCAGCTCTTC. Protein product: CSVILTSGINEQLF. The chain joins TRBV29-1 to TRBJ2-1; the match to TRBD2 covers 11 bases. From germline, CDR1 is SQVTM and CDR2 ANQGSEA. CDR3 length equals 14 residues.

The gene calls are TRBV6-1 and TRBJ1-5, with no clear D. This CDR3 has 14 amino acids. Germline-derived CDR1 and CDR2 are MNHNS and SASEGT. V shed 2 bases and J shed 7 bases, with 12 bases lying between them. The CDR3 sequence is CASSESRIQQPQHF. The CDR3 DNA sequence: TGTGCCAGCAGTGAAAGCAGGATACAGCAGCCCCAGCATTTT.

Details on this clonotype: This could be a read error, since a much larger clone is one nucleotide away. Likely a read error: the CDR3 ends without its conserved phenylalanine or tryptophan. V gene TRBV6-5 combines with J gene TRBJ1-5; D may be TRBD1 (5 bases). The CDR3 has 13 residues. The V gene's germline CDR1 is MNHEY and CDR2 SVGAGI. V lost 5 bases to trimming and J lost 5 bases, with 10 bases between them. The CDR3 sequence: CASSDSRDQPQHY. Here the CDR3 DNA reads TGTGCCAGCAGTGACAGCCGTGATCAGCCCCAGCATTAT.

As regards this clonotype: One end of the junction fails to match germline, which may point to a read error. V usage is TRBV4-1 and J usage is TRBJ2-3; D uncertain. CDR1 and CDR2 (germline): MGHRA, YSYEKL. The CDR3 spans 14 residues. The CDR3 loop reads CASSHPHIIDTQYF. Written as DNA, the CDR3 is TGTGCCAGCAGCCACCCCCATATCATAGATACGCAGTATTTT.

Of note for this clonotype: No conserved phenylalanine or tryptophan is present at the end of the CDR3, so a read error is the likely explanation. Because the CDR3's place on the DNA is in doubt, the DNA is left out and the CDR3 is given as listed by TCRdb. The chain is built from TRBV11-1 and TRBJ2-7; the listed D gene, TRBD1, was not tested against the DNA. Germline CDR1 SGHAT, CDR2 FQDESV (reference sequence). The CDR3 has 15 residues if both end residues are counted. CDR3 sequence: CASSSSRDSSYEEYS.